The sequence of this T cell receptor (beta chain) was determined in a study of a mutant IDH1 vaccine in newly diagnosed glioma. Turning to the study itself: Beginning 4-6 weeks after radiotherapy alone, or with temozolomide cycles, vaccination took place. Study results and limitations: Pseudoprogression apparently lacked any relation to changes in top peripheral T cell clonotypes.

This CDR3 is built from 14 residues. The ends were cut back, 5 bases at V and 0 bases at J, with 7 bases in the middle. Germline V gene data show CDR1 as SGHAT and CDR2 as FQDESV (reference sequence). Remarks on this clone: Its antigen is still unknown.

Documented time point: week 23, last vaccination. Each dose delivered 300 ug of mutant IDH1 20-mer peptide subcutaneously with imiquimod. The donors' diagnosis was new WHO grade 3 or 4 astrocytoma that was IDH1-mutant and ATRX-lost. Only in-frame clones appear in the TCRdb table, and some are missing; sequencing was by immunoSEQ multiplex PCR. The sample includes 60,000 to 85,000 clones, 75% to 90% of them seen just once. The source material was PBMCs, sampled from a glioma patient whose treatment included an IDH1 peptide vaccine. The chain recombines TRBV11-1 with TRBJ2-2; D remains unclear. This sequence originates from a woman aged 45 to 65 with glioma. CDR3 in DNA: TGTGCCAGCAGCCAGACCTCGAACACCGGGGAGCTGTTTTTT. As protein: CASSQTSNTGELFF.